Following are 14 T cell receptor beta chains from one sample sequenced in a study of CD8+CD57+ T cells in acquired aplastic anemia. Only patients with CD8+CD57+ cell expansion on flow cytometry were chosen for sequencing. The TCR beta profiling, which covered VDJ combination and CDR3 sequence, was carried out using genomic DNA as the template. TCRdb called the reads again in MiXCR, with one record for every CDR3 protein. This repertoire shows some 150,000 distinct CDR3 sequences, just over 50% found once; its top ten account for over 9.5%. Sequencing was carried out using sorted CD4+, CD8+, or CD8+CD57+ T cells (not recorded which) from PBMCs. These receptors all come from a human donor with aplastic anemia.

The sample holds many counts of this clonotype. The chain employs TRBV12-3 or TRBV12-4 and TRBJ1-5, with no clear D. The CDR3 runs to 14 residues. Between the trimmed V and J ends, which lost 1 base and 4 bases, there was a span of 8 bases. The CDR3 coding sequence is TGTGCCAGCAGTTTAGATCGTGGTAATCAGCCCCAGCATTTT. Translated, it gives CASSLDRGNQPQHF.

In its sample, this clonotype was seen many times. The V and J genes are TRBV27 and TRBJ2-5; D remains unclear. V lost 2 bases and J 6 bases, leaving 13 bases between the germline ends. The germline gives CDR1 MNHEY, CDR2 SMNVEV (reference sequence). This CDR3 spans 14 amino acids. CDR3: CASSLGRQGQTQYF. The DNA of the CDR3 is TGTGCCAGCAGTTTAGGGCGGCAAGGACAGACCCAGTACTTC.

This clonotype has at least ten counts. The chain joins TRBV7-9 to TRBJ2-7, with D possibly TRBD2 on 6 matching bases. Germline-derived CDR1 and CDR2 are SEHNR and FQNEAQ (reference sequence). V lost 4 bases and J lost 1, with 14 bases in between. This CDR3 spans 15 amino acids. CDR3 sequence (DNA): TGTGCCAGCAGCTCCTCGGGACTCCTATCCTACGAGCAGTACTTC. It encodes CASSSSGLLSYEQYF.

CDR3: CSASIFPSGGREVAEQYF. The CDR3 nucleotides are TGCAGTGCTAGTATTTTTCCTAGCGGGGGGCGGGAGGTGGCCGAGCAGTACTTC. The chain links TRBV20-1 to TRBJ2-7; 11 positions match TRBD2. Trimming cost V 3 bases and J 6 bases; bases outside gene matches: 19. Germline V lookup: CDR1 DFQATT, CDR2 SNEGSKA (reference sequence). This CDR3 is 18 amino acids long.

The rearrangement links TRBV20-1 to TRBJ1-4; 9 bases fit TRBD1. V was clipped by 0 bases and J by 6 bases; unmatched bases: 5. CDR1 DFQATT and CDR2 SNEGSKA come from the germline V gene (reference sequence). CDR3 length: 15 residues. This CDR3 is CSARDPGTGYEKLFF. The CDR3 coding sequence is TGCAGTGCTAGAGATCCCGGGACAGGGTATGAAAAACTGTTTTTT.

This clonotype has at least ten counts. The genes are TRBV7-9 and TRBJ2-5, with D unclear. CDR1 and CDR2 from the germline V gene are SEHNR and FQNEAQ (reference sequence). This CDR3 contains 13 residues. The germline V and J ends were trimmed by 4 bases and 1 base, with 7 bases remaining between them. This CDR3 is CASSSRAQETQYF. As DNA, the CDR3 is TGTGCCAGCAGCTCCCGGGCCCAAGAGACCCAGTACTTC.

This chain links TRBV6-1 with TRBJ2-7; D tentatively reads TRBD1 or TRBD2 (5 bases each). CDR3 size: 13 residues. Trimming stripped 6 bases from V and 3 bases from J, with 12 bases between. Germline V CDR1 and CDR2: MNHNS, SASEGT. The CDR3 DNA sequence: TGTGCCAGCAGCCGGGACGGATACTACGAGCAGTACTTC. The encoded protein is CASSRDGYYEQYF.

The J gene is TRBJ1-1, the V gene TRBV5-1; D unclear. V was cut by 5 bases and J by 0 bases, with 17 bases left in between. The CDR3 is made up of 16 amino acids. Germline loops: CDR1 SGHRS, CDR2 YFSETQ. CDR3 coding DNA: TGCGCCAGCAGTCCACTAGGTTACGGGATGAACACTGAAGCTTTCTTT. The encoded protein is CASSPLGYGMNTEAFF.

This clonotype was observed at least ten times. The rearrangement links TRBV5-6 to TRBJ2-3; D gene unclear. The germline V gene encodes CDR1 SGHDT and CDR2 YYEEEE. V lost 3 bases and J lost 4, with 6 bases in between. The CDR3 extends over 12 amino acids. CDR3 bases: TGTGCCAGCAGCTCTCTGGCAGATACGCAGTATTTT. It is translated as CASSSLADTQYF.

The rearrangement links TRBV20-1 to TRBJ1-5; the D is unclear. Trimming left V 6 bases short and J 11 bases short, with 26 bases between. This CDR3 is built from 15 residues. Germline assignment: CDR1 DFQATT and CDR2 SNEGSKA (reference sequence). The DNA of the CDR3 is TGCAGTGCCCCCCAGTGGGGTCGTGGCAAACAGTCCCAGCATTTT. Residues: CSAPQWGRGKQSQHF.

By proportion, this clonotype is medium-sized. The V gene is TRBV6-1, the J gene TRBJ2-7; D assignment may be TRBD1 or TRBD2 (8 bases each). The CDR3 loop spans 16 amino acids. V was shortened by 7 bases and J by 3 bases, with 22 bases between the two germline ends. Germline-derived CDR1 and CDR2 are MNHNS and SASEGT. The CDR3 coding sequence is TGTGCCAGCACTAGCAGGGGGCGGGGGGCCTTCTACGAGCAGTACTTC. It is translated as CASTSRGRGAFYEQYF.

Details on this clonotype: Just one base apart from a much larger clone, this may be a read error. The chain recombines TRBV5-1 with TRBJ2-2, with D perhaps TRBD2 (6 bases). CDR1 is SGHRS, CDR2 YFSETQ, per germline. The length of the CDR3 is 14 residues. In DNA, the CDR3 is TGCGCCAGCACCCTTACTCGGGGGTCCGGGGAGCTGTCTTTT. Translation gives CASTLTRGSGELSF.

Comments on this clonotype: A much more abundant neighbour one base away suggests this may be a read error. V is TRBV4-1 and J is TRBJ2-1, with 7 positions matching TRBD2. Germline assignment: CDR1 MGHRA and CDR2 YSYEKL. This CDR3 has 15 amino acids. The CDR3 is CASSEGAGSFNEQFF. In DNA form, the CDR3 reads TGCGCCAGCAGCGAAGGAGCGGGGTCCTTCAATGAGCAGTTCTTC.

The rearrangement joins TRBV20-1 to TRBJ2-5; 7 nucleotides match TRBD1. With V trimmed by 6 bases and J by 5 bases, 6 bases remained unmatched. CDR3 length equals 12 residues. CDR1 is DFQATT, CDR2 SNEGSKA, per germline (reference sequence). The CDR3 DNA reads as TGCAGTGCCTCGACAGGGTTGGAGACCCAGTACTTC. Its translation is CSASTGLETQYF.